This is a list of T cell receptor beta chains from one sample in a study of OX40 agonist ivuxolimab in advanced cancers. TCRdb's copy holds only in-frame clones and misses some; the assay was immunoSEQ multiplex PCR. The sample lists about 89,000 clones, about 88% seen once, with around 0.3% in the top ten. Source: CD4+ or CD8+ T cells sorted from blood, taken in a trial of the OX40 agonist ivuxolimab. The origin of the receptors is an adult with an advanced solid tumor such as melanoma, head and neck, liver or kidney cancer. Each CDR3 is given with its conserved first and last residue. Fields, in order: clone size, V gene, D gene, J gene, CDR3 DNA, CDR3 protein. D genes are given only for firm matches. A clone size is listed for some rows: how often the clone was seen (once, few, many), or a class if it is expanded.

size: few; V: TRBV11-1; D: TRBD2; J: TRBJ2-2; DNA: TGTGCCAGCAGCCGCACTAGCGGGGGAAGCACCGGGGAGCTGTTTTTT; CDR3: CASSRTSGGSTGELFF
size: NA; V: TRBV6-5; D: TRBD1; J: TRBJ2-7; DNA: TGTGCCAGCACCCAGGACAGGGGCCCTCGCGAGCAGTACTTC; CDR3: CASTQDRGPREQYF
size: NA; V: TRBV19; D: NA; J: TRBJ2-7; DNA: TGTGCCAGTAGTACACAGGTTTGGACCTACGAGCAGTACTTC; CDR3: CASSTQVWTYEQYF
size: NA; V: TRBV7-7; D: TRBD1; J: TRBJ2-2; DNA: TGTGCCACGTCCCCCCGGGACAGGGGTTCCGGGGAGCTGTTTTTT; CDR3: CATSPRDRGSGELFF
size: NA; V: TRBV7-6; D: NA; J: TRBJ2-7; DNA: TGTGCCAGCAGCCCTGCGTGGAGGGGCTCCTACGAGCAGTACTTC; CDR3: CASSPAWRGSYEQYF
size: NA; V: TRBV7-9; D: NA; J: TRBJ1-3; DNA: TGTGCCAGCAGCGGCAAAATGGGGGATCTCGCCGGAAACACCATATATTTT; CDR3: CASSGKMGDLAGNTIYF
size: once; V: TRBV2; D: TRBD1; J: TRBJ2-2; DNA: TGTGCCAGCAGTCAGGGGGCCGGGGAGCTGTTTTTT; CDR3: CASSQGAGELFF
size: NA; V: TRBV13; D: TRBD1; J: TRBJ1-3; DNA: TGTGCCAGCAGCTCCGGGACAGGGCCCCTCGGTAGGTTT; CDR3: CASSSGTGPLGRF
size: NA; V: TRBV18; D: TRBD2; J: TRBJ2-2; DNA: TGTGCCAGCTCACCAATCGGGGGGGCGGCCACCGGGGAGCTGTTTTTT; CDR3: CASSPIGGAATGELFF
size: NA; V: TRBV5-1; D: NA; J: TRBJ1-1; DNA: TGCGCCAGCAGCTTGGCCGGGGGGGCCGCACGGATGAACACTGAAGCTTTCTTT; CDR3: CASSLAGGAARMNTEAFF
size: NA; V: TRBV6-1; D: NA; J: TRBJ2-1; DNA: TGTGCCAGCAGTGAAGCTGGTGGTGGAGTTGAGCAGTTCTTC; CDR3: CASSEAGGGVEQFF
size: NA; V: TRBV6-5; D: TRBD1; J: TRBJ1-2; DNA: TGTGCCAGCAGTAGACCTGACAGGGGGCTCGGCTACACCTTC; CDR3: CASSRPDRGLGYTF
size: NA; V: TRBV25-1; D: TRBD1; J: TRBJ1-1; DNA: TGTGCCAGCGGCGACAGGGACACTGAAGCTTTCTTT; CDR3: CASGDRDTEAFF
size: once; V: TRBV5-5; D: TRBD1; J: TRBJ1-1; DNA: TGTGCCAGCAGCCCGATGCCCGGACAGGGAGCCCCTGAAGCTTTCTTT; CDR3: CASSPMPGQGAPEAFF
size: few; V: TRBV18; D: TRBD1; J: TRBJ1-6; DNA: TGTGCCAGCTCACCGGGACAGGGGGGATCACCCCTCCACTTT; CDR3: CASSPGQGGSPLHF
size: NA; V: TRBV19; D: NA; J: TRBJ1-1; DNA: TGTGCCAGTAGTATAAGTGGCACTCAGAGATCTGAAGCTTTCTTT; CDR3: CASSISGTQRSEAFF
size: NA; V: TRBV7-6; D: NA; J: TRBJ1-6; DNA: TGTGCCAGCAGCTGGGGGGAGGGAAGGGGAAATTCACCCCTCCACTTT; CDR3: CASSWGEGRGNSPLHF
size: NA; V: TRBV4-1; D: NA; J: TRBJ1-4; DNA: TGCGCCAGCAGCCCGATGCGTGGCAGGACTAATGAAAAACTGTTTTTT; CDR3: CASSPMRGRTNEKLFF
size: NA; V: TRBV6-6; D: TRBD1; J: TRBJ2-7; DNA: TGTGCCAGCACCTCCGGGACAGGGATCCACGAGCAGTACTTC; CDR3: CASTSGTGIHEQYF
size: NA; V: TRBV9; D: TRBD1; J: TRBJ1-1; DNA: TGTGCCAGCAGCCCAAACCATCTGCCGGGACAGGGGCTTAACACTGAAGCTTTCTTT; CDR3: CASSPNHLPGQGLNTEAFF
size: NA; V: TRBV2; D: NA; J: TRBJ1-2; DNA: TGTGCCAGCAGTGGGGCAGGCCGACTTCAAGGGGGCTACACCTTC; CDR3: CASSGAGRLQGGYTF
size: NA; V: TRBV4-1; D: NA; J: TRBJ2-3; DNA: TGCGCCAGCAGCCAGGCTATAGGGGACAGCACAGATACGCAGTATTTT; CDR3: CASSQAIGDSTDTQYF
size: NA; V: TRBV7-2; D: TRBD1; J: TRBJ1-1; DNA: TGTGCCAGCAGCGAGCGGGACAGGGGGCGGTTGGGGACTGAAGCTTTCTTT; CDR3: CASSERDRGRLGTEAFF
size: NA; V: TRBV11-3; D: NA; J: TRBJ2-7; DNA: TGTGCCAGCAGCCTGGACGGCTCCTACGAGCAGTACTTC; CDR3: CASSLDGSYEQYF
size: NA; V: TRBV10-2; D: NA; J: TRBJ2-7; DNA: TGCGCCAGCAGTGAGGGGGGTTACGAGCAGTACTTC; CDR3: CASSEGGYEQYF
size: once; V: TRBV19; D: TRBD1; J: TRBJ1-2; DNA: TGTGCCAGTAGTATAGGGGACAGCTTCTATGGCTACACCTTC; CDR3: CASSIGDSFYGYTF
size: NA; V: TRBV5-1; D: NA; J: TRBJ1-1; DNA: TGCGCCAGCAGCTCCTCGGGGGGGGCCGGGGACACTGAAGCTTTCTTT; CDR3: CASSSSGGAGDTEAFF
size: NA; V: TRBV5-1; D: NA; J: TRBJ1-5; DNA: TGCGCCAGCAGCCCCCACGGGGGGAGCAATCAGCCCCAGCATTTT; CDR3: CASSPHGGSNQPQHF
size: NA; V: TRBV28; D: NA; J: TRBJ1-1; DNA: TGTGCCAGCCCCCCGGTCGGGGGCGGGAACACTGAAGCTTTCTTT; CDR3: CASPPVGGGNTEAFF
size: NA; V: TRBV6-1; D: NA; J: TRBJ2-2; DNA: TGTGCCAGCTCTCGGCAGGAAGGCATCGGGGAGCTGTTTTTT; CDR3: CASSRQEGIGELFF
size: NA; V: TRBV5-1; D: NA; J: TRBJ2-7; DNA: TGCGCCAGCAGGTGGGGGGCGGAGGAGCAGTACTTC; CDR3: CASRWGAEEQYF
size: NA; V: TRBV7-2; D: TRBD2; J: TRBJ2-3; DNA: TGTGCCAGCAGCTTACTAGCGGGGCTCGCAGATACGCAGTATTTT; CDR3: CASSLLAGLADTQYF
size: NA; V: TRBV11-2; D: TRBD1; J: TRBJ1-2; DNA: TGTGCCAGCAGCTCGGACAGGGACAGAGGTGGCTACACCTTC; CDR3: CASSSDRDRGGYTF
size: NA; V: TRBV27; D: NA; J: TRBJ1-1; DNA: TGTGCCAGCAGTTTATACTCGGGACCTGAAGCTTTCTTT; CDR3: CASSLYSGPEAFF
size: once; V: TRBV6-5; D: TRBD1; J: TRBJ2-5; DNA: TGTGCCAGCACTCGTGCCGGGACAGCCCAAGAGACCCAGTACTTC; CDR3: CASTRAGTAQETQYF